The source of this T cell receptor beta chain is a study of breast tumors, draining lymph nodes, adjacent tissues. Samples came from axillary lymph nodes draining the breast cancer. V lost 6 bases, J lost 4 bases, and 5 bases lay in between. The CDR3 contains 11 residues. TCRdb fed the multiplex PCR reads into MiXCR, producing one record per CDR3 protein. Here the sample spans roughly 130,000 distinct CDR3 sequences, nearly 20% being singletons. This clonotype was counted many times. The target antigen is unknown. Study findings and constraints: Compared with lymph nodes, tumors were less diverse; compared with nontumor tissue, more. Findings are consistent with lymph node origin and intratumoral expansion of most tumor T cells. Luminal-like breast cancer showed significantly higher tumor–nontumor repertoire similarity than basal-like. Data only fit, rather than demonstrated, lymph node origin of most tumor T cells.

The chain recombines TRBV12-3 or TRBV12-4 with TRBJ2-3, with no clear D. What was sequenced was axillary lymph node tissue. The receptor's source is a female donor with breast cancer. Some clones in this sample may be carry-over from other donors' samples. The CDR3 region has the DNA TGTGCCAGCAGCCAGGCAGATACGCAGTATTTT. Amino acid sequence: CASSQADTQYF.